This note documents a single TCR beta chain sequence. Its target antigen remains unknown. Nothing much larger sits one base from this clone, and base qualities are not available. The sample is drawn from a study of T cell repertoires in cytomegalovirus infection (dated by TCRdb to about 2019). Some background on the complete study: Peptide stimulations targeted recently identified HLA-C-restricted CMV epitopes, whose presentation resists viral immunomodulation, together with well-studied HLA-B-restricted epitopes. The HLA type of each donor mattered for the analysis, because public TCR beta signatures pointed to carriage of CMV infection along with the matching HLA type.

CDR1 and CDR2 are read off the germline V gene (reference sequence) as SEHNR and FQNEAQ. Deletion took 2 bases off V and 2 bases off J, with a span of 9 bases between the germline ends. Including the terminal cysteine and phenylalanine, the CDR3 comprises 14 residues. Only the CDR3 DNA is retained, 42 bases long and in frame from the first base. Reads for this sample came from an Illumina HiSeq 1500. Starting from the raw public reads, TCRdb applied fastp trimming at Q25, assembled clones with MiXCR and retained in-frame beta chains. Records with the same CDR3 protein are collapsed into one entry carrying the most frequent genes and DNA. A total of about 71,000 distinct CDR3 sequences appear in this sample, 20% of them only once. Of the sample, about 66% is held by the ten largest clones. The treatment or condition label here, explained by the study, means: in vitro stimulation with specific CMV peptide epitopes to enrich CMV-specific T cells.

Summary of the overall study and its limitations: Carriers of CMV infection plus the relevant HLA type were discriminated by the cumulative frequency of public TCR beta family members in the study cohort and in an independent roughly 400-donor cohort. The ex vivo response was dominated by HLA-C-restricted CMV-specific TCR beta clonotypes, which also provided the single most frequent clonotype in two of eight donors.

This sequence originates from a human donor in good health (CMV status not recorded). Some clones in this sample may be carry-over from other donors' samples. Material: CD8+ T cells from cultured PBMCs, obtained from culture after CMV antigen stimulation. The V and J segments used are TRBV7-9 and TRBJ1-2, with an unclear D gene assignment. The CDR3 amino acid sequence is: CASSLFAGNYGYTF. The DNA reads TGTGCCAGCAGCTTATTCGCAGGAAACTATGGCTACACCTTC.